These 19 T cell receptor beta chains share one sample of origin, sequenced in a study of monozygotic twins with inflammatory bowel disease. TCRdb re-called the 5' RACE reads and catalogs CDR3 proteins one per entry, DNA excluded. The table lists approximately 400,000 distinct CDR3 sequences. Sequencing input: blood. The source of these receptors is a human donor with ulcerative colitis or Crohn's disease, or a healthy co-twin of an affected twin (not recorded which).

The gene calls are TRBV7-2 and TRBJ1-3; lacking DNA, the TRBD1 call made by TCRdb goes unchecked. From germline, CDR1 is SGHTA and CDR2 FQGNSA. The CDR3 loop spans 17 amino acids. CDR3: CASSLVQQAHSGNTIYF.

V gene TRBV7-2 combines with J gene TRBJ2-3; TCRdb designates TRBD1, a call that cannot be tested without DNA. CDR1 is SGHTA and CDR2 is FQGNSA in the germline V gene. The CDR3 extends over 15 amino acids. CDR3: CASSDRVAGTDTQYF.

The J gene is TRBJ1-1, the V gene TRBV12-5; TCRdb proposes TRBD1, but this gene call is untestable without DNA. CDR1 is LGHNT and CDR2 is FRNRAP in the germline V gene. This CDR3 has 18 amino acids. The CDR3 sequence is CASGLLWDSRGGNTEAFF.

The genes are TRBV20-1 and TRBJ1-2; the TCRdb call, TRBD1, lacks DNA for checking. CDR1 is DFQATT, CDR2 SNEGSKA, per germline (reference sequence). The CDR3 covers 15 residues. The CDR3 reads CSARAPLQGLGGYTF.

The chain combines TRBV5-1 with TRBJ2-1; checking the TCRdb D call of TRBD1 is not possible without DNA. This CDR3 is built from 16 residues. CDR1 is SGHRS, CDR2 YFSETQ, per germline. CDR3 in amino acids: CASSLPDPRRGDEQFF.

The chain has TRBV11-2 and TRBJ1-4; the TRBD1 assignment by TCRdb is unverifiable without DNA. In germline, CDR1 is SGHAT, CDR2 FQNNGV. This CDR3 spans 16 amino acids. The CDR3 sequence: CASSLRGRRTNEKLFF.

The rearrangement uses TRBV19 and TRBJ2-2; lacking DNA, the TRBD1 call made by TCRdb goes unchecked. Germline CDR1 reads LNHDA; CDR2 reads SQIVND (reference sequence). The CDR3 runs 17 residues. The CDR3 loop reads CASRGSGTGGWTGELFF.

The chain links TRBV5-1 to TRBJ2-7; TCRdb's D call of TRBD1 is untestable without DNA. This CDR3 is 17 amino acids long. Germline V gives CDR1 SGHRS, CDR2 YFSETQ. CDR3 loop: CASSPGDRGRFYYEQYF.

The rearrangement uses TRBV5-1 and TRBJ2-7; TCRdb's D gene call, TRBD1, goes unchecked for lack of DNA. Germline V gene data show CDR1 as SGHRS and CDR2 as YFSETQ. The CDR3 covers 16 residues. This CDR3 reads CASSLAPGQGAYEQYF.

The chain joins TRBV29-1 to TRBJ2-1; TCRdb names TRBD1, which stays unverified in the absence of DNA. CDR1 and CDR2 (germline): SQVTM, ANQGSEA. CDR3 length: 15 residues. The chain's CDR3 is CSVEERDRPYNEQFF.

The chain uses TRBV12-3 or TRBV12-4 and TRBJ2-1; the TRBD2 assignment by TCRdb is unverifiable without DNA. The CDR3 is 15 amino acids. The CDR3 protein is CASSSRTSGDNEQFF.

This chain links TRBV20-1 with TRBJ1-1; TCRdb's D call of TRBD1 is untestable without DNA. The CDR3 extends over 11 amino acids. Germline values: CDR1 DFQATT, CDR2 SNEGSKA (reference sequence). CDR3 in amino acids: CSAPDRYEAFF.

The chain employs TRBV5-1 and TRBJ1-1; the TRBD1 assignment by TCRdb is unverifiable without DNA. CDR1 is SGHRS, CDR2 YFSETQ, per germline. The CDR3 totals 15 residues. The CDR3 region is CATNDRGGADTEAFF.

V gene TRBV4-2 combines with J gene TRBJ2-1; no DNA is available, so the TRBD1 call from TCRdb remains unchecked. CDR3 length: 14 residues. CDR1 is LGHNA, CDR2 YNFKEQ, per germline. CDR3: CASSPRDVYNEQFF.

This chain links TRBV20-1 with TRBJ1-4; TCRdb reports TRBD1, a call that lacks DNA to check it against. The CDR3 consists of 14 residues. The germline CDR1 and CDR2 sequences are DFQATT and SNEGSKA (reference sequence). CDR3 sequence reads: CSATTGRNREKLFF.

The chain combines TRBV7-2 with TRBJ2-5; checking the TCRdb D call of TRBD1 is not possible without DNA. Germline CDR1 and CDR2: SGHTA and FQGNSA. This CDR3 region has 13 residues. The CDR3: CASLSGGRETQYF.

The CDR3 loop is CSVEGDRGEQYF. V is TRBV29-1 and J is TRBJ2-7. In germline, CDR1 is SQVTM, CDR2 ANQGSEA. CDR3 length: 12 amino acids.

The genes are TRBV6-5 and TRBJ1-1; TCRdb picks TRBD1, but there is no DNA to check that call. This CDR3 spans 13 amino acids. Germline values: CDR1 MNHEY, CDR2 SVGAGI. The CDR3 sequence is CASSNRQGKRTFF.

The chain couples TRBV7-2 to TRBJ2-5; checking the TCRdb D call of TRBD1 is not possible without DNA. The germline V gene has CDR1 SGHTA and CDR2 FQGNSA. CDR3 length: 14 residues. The CDR3 here is CASSYDRGQETQYF.